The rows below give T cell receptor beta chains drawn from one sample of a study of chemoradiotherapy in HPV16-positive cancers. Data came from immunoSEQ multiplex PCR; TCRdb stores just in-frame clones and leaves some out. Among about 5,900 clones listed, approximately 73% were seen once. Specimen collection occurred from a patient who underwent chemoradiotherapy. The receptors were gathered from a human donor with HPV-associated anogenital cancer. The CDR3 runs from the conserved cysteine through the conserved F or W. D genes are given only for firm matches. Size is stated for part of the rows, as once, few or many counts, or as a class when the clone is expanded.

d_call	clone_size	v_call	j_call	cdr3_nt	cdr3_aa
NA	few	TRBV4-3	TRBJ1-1	TGCGCCAGCAGCCAAGATTCCCTGCTGAACACTGAAGCTTTCTTT	CASSQDSLLNTEAFF
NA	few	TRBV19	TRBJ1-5	TGTGCCAGTACCGCCGTTTCGGGATATCAGCCCCAGCATTTT	CASTAVSGYQPQHF
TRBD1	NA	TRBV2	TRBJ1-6	TGTGCCAGCAGCGCGACAGGGGTGGTCGGGAATTCACCCCTCCACTTT	CASSATGVVGNSPLHF
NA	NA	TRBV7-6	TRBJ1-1	TGTGCCAGCAGCTACAGCTGCCCTGAAGCTTTCTTT	CASSYSCPEAFF
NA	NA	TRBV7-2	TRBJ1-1	TGTGCCAGCAGCCTCAGGGAGGGAGGCATGAACACTGAAGCTTTCTTT	CASSLREGGMNTEAFF
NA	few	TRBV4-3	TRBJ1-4	TGCGCCAGCAGCCAAGACTTAGGGGCGACTAATGAAAAACTGTTTTTT	CASSQDLGATNEKLFF
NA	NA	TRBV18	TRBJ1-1	TGTGCCAGCTCACCAGAAGGTGGGGACACTGAAGCTTTCTTT	CASSPEGGDTEAFF
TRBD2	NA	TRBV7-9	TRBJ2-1	TGTGCCACGCCGGGACTAGCGGGGGTTGAGCAGTTCTTC	CATPGLAGVEQFF
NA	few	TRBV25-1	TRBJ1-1	TGTGCCTCAGCCTCAGGGGACACTGAAGCTTTCTTT	CASASGDTEAFF
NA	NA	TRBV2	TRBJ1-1	TGTGCCAGCAGTGATAGTCCAGGGGTTAACACTGAAGCTTTCTTT	CASSDSPGVNTEAFF
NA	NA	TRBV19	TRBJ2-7	TGTGCCAGTAGTATAGGGACAGATTCCTACGAGCAGTACTTC	CASSIGTDSYEQYF
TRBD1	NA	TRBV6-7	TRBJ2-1	TGTGCCAGCAGTTACTCGACAGGGGGCAATGAGCAGTTCTTC	CASSYSTGGNEQFF
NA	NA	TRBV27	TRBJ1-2	TGTGCCAGCAGTTTATCGGCCGGGGTCGGATATGGCTACACCTTC	CASSLSAGVGYGYTF
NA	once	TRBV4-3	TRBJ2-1	TGCGCCAGCAGCCAAGAACAGAGGGATGAGCAGTTCTTC	CASSQEQRDEQFF
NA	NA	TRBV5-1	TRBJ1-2	TGCGCCAGCAGTTCCGACCGAGGGACCCCCTCCGACTATGGCTACACCTTC	CASSSDRGTPSDYGYTF
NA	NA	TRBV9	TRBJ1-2	TGTGCCAGCAGCGAAGGAGAAGGCGAGATAACTGGGCATGGCTACACCTTC	CASSEGEGEITGHGYTF
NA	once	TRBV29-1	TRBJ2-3	TGCAGCGTTACATCGGGCACAGATACGCAGTATTTT	CSVTSGTDTQYF
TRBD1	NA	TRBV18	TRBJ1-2	TGTGCCAGCTCACGATGGACAGGGGAGTTCGATGGCTACACCTTC	CASSRWTGEFDGYTF
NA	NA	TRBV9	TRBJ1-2	TGTGCCAGCAGCGTAAGGTTATACTATGGCTACACCTTC	CASSVRLYYGYTF
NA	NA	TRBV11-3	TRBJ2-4	TGTGCCAGCAGCTTATCCGGGGATGACATTCAGTACTTC	CASSLSGDDIQYF
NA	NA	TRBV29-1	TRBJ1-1	TGCAGCGTTACCAGGGCCCAGACTGAAGCTTTCTTT	CSVTRAQTEAFF
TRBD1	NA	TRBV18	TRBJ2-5	TGTGCCAGCTCAGTTCGACAGGGTAGTTCGGAGACCCAGTACTTC	CASSVRQGSSETQYF
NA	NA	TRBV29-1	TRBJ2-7	TGCAGCGTTGAAGGGGACATAGACGAGCAGTACTTC	CSVEGDIDEQYF
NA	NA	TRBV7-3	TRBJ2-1	TGTGCCAGCAGCTTTGAGCCCGTGGCCTACAATGAGCAGTTCTTC	CASSFEPVAYNEQFF
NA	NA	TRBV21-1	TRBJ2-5	TGTGCCAGCAGCAAAGAAAGGGGAGTCGAAGAGACCCAGTACTTC	CASSKERGVEETQYF
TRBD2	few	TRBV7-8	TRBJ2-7	TGTGCCAGCAGCTCGGTTCGCGCAGGACTAGTTGTTCGGTACGAGCAGTACTTC	CASSSVRAGLVVRYEQYF
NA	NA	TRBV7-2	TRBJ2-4	TGTGCCAGCAGCTTAGCGTGGGGAACCAAAAACATTCAGTACTTC	CASSLAWGTKNIQYF
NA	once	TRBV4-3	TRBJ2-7	TGCGCCAGCAGCCAAGATCTGTGGCAGGCCTACGAGCAGTACTTC	CASSQDLWQAYEQYF
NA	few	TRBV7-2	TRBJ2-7	TGTGCCAGCAGCCCCAACAGGGAGTCCTACGAGCAGTACTTC	CASSPNRESYEQYF
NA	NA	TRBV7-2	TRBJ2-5	TGTGCCAGCAGCATGACGAGTAGGGAGACCCAGTACTTC	CASSMTSRETQYF
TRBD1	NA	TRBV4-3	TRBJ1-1	TGCGCCAGCAGCCAAGACACCCGGACAGGGGGTTACACTGAAGCTTTCTTT	CASSQDTRTGGYTEAFF
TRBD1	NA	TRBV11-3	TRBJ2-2	TGTGCCAGCACCCTGACAGGGACCACCGGGGAGCTGTTTTTT	CASTLTGTTGELFF
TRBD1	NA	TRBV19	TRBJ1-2	TGTGCCAGTAGTGGGACAGGGGTTGGCTACACCTTC	CASSGTGVGYTF
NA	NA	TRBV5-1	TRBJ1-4	TGCGCCAGCAGCCGGCGATCGGGAGCTGGGGAAAAACTGTTTTTT	CASSRRSGAGEKLFF
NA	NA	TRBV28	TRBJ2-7	TGTGCCAGCAGTTTACGGGGGAACCCTACCTACGAGCAGTACTTC	CASSLRGNPTYEQYF
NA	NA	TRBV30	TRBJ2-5	TGTGCCTGGAGGACCTATGGGGGGCGGGAGACCCAGTACTTC	CAWRTYGGRETQYF
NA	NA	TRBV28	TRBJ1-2	TGTGCCAGCAGTGAGGACAGCTACTATGGCTACACCTTC	CASSEDSYYGYTF
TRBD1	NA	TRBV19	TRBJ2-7	TGTGCCAGTAGTTTAGACCGCAGGGGGTTCAGCTACGAGCAGTACTTC	CASSLDRRGFSYEQYF
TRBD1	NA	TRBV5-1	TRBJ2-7	TGCGCCAGCAGCCAAGGGACAGTGATCTACGAGCAGTACTTC	CASSQGTVIYEQYF
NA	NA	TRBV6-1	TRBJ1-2	TGTGCCAGCAGTAAGGGGAGGACGTATGGCTACACCTTC	CASSKGRTYGYTF
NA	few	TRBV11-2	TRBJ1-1	TGTGCCAGCAGCTTAGGTGTGGGAAACACTGAAGCTTTCTTT	CASSLGVGNTEAFF
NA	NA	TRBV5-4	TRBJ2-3	TGTGCCAGCAGCTTGGATAATGGCATTTGGGCCGATACGCAGTATTTT	CASSLDNGIWADTQYF
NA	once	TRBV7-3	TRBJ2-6	TGTGCCAGCAGCTTATCCCCAGTCGGCAACGTCCTGACTTTC	CASSLSPVGNVLTF
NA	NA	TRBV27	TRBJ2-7	TGTGCCAGCAGTTTATTGGGCGGGGGCTTATACGAGCAGTACTTC	CASSLLGGGLYEQYF